This T cell receptor beta chain was observed in a study of blood T cell repertoires in COVID-19. For the study at large: Sites across the United States, Italy and Spain contributed samples from acute and convalescent COVID-19. PBMCs, B-cell-depleted T cells, or T cells provided the cDNA or gDNA that made up the material.

As originally analysed: For nucleated cells, counts were estimated from reference gene primer amplification. The repertoire was sequenced with immunoSEQ multiplex PCR; TCRdb's copy has only in-frame clones and lacks some. V and J calls and clone size follow that table, whereas D and trimming were derived from the DNA. The data contain under 50,000 clones, under 95% of them singletons. Sequenced sample: peripheral blood. The receptor was derived from a man between 65 and 80 years old with active COVID-19.

The CDR3 protein is CASSAVTGTGDSPLHF. CDR3 nucleotide sequence: TGTGCCAGCAGCGCGGTAACCGGGACAGGGGATTCACCCCTCCACTTT. This sequence joins TRBV13 and TRBJ1-6; the match to TRBD1 covers 10 bases. The CDR3 runs 16 residues. CDR1 and CDR2 (germline): PRHDT, FYEKMQ (reference sequence). The ends lost 5 bases at V and 8 bases at J; junction bases unmatched: 9. Full variable domain (outside the CDR3, taken from reference TRBV13 and TRBJ1-6): AAGVIQSPRHLIKEKRETATLKCYPIPRHDTVYWYQQGPGQDPQFLISFYEKMQSDKGSIPDRFSAQQFSDYHSELNMSSLELGDSALYFCASSAVTGTGDSPLHFGNGTRLTVT.